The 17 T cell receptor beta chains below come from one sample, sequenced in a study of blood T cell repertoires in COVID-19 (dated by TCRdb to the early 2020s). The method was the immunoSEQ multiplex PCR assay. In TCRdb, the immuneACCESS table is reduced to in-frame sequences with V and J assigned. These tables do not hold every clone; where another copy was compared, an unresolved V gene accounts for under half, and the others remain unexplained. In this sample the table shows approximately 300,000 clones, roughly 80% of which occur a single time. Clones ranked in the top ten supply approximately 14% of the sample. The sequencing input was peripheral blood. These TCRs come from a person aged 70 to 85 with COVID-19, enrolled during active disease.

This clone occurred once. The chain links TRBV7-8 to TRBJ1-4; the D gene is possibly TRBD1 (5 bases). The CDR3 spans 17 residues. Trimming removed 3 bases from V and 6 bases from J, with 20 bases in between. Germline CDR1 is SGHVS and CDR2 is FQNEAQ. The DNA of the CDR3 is TGTGCCAGCAGCTTGAGGCGGGGGAGAACGGGGGATGAAAAACTGTTTTTT. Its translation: CASSLRRGRTGDEKLFF.

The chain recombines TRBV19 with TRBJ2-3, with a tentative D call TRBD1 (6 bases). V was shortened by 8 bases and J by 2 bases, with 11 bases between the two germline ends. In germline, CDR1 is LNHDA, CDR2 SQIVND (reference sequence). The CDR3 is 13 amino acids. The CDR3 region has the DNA TGTGCCAGTGAGGACAGAATCACAGATACGCAGTATTTT. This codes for CASEDRITDTQYF.

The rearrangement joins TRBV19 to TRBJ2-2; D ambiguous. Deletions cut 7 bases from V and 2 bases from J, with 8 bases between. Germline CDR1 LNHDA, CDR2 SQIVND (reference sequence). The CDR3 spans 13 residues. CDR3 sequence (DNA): TGTGCCAGTAATGATAGAAACACCGGGGAGCTGTTTTTT. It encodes CASNDRNTGELFF. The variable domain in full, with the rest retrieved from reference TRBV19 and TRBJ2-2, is DGGITQSPKYLFRKEGQNVTLSCEQNLNHDAMYWYRQDPGQGLRLIYYSQIVNDFQKGDIAEGYSVSREKKESFPLTVTSAQKNPTAFYLCASNDRNTGELFFGEGSRLTVL.

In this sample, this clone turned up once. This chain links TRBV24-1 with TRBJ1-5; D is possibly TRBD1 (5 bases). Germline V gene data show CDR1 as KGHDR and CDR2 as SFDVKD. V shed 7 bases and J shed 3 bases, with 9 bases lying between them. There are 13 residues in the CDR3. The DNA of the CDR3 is TGTGCCACCAGCGACAGACCCAATCAGCCCCAGCATTTT. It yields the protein CATSDRPNQPQHF.

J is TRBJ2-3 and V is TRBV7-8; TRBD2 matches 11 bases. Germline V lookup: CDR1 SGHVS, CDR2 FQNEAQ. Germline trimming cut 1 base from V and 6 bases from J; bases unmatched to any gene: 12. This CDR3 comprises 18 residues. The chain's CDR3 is CASSLDSGTSGFYDTQYF. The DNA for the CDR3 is TGTGCCAGCAGCTTAGATTCCGGGACTAGCGGATTTTATGATACGCAGTATTTT.

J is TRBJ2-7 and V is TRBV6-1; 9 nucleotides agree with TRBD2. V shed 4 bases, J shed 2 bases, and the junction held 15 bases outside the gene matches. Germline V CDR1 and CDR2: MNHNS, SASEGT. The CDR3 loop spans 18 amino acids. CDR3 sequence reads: CASSVWLAGPLGAYEQYF. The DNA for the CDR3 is TGTGCCAGCAGTGTTTGGCTAGCGGGACCGTTGGGGGCCTACGAGCAGTACTTC.

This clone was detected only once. This CDR3 reads CASSVSSQNEKLFF. The CDR3 bases are TGTGCCAGCAGCGTAAGTTCCCAGAATGAAAAACTGTTTTTT. The rearrangement joins TRBV9 to TRBJ1-4; D remains unclear. This CDR3 spans 14 amino acids. Trimming left V 1 base short and J 5 bases short, with 9 bases between. Per germline, CDR1 SGDLS and CDR2 YYNGEE.

Here the CDR3 reads CASSQSGAGGQPQHF. In nucleotides, the CDR3 is TGCGCCAGCAGTCAATCGGGGGCAGGGGGACAGCCCCAGCATTTT. The V gene is TRBV23-1, the J gene TRBJ1-5; 7 bases align to TRBD1. TRBV23-1 is an ORF; its function is uncertain. V shed 0 bases, J shed 7 bases, and the junction held 6 bases outside the gene matches. There are 15 residues in the CDR3.

The CDR3 bases are TGTGCCAGCAGTCGGACAGGGGGGGAATCACCCCTCCACTTT. Translating gives CASSRTGGESPLHF. The chain uses TRBV28 and TRBJ1-6; 10 positions match TRBD1. The CDR3 covers 14 residues. The V and J ends lost 5 bases and 10 bases, in that order; junction bases with no gene match: 5. Looked up from germline, CDR1 is MDHEN and CDR2 is SYDVKM.

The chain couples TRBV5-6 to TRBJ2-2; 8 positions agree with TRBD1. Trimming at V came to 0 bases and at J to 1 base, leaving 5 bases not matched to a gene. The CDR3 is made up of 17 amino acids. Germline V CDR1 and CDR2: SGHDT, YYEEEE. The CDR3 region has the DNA TGTGCCAGCAGCTTGGTGGGTGGGACAGGGAACACCGGGGAGCTGTTTTTT. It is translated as CASSLVGGTGNTGELFF.

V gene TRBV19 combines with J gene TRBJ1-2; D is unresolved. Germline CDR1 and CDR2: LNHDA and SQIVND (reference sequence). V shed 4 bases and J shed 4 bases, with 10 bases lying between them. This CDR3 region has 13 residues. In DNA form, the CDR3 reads TGTGCCAGTAGTACTACAGAGGGCTATGGCTACACCTTC. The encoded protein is CASSTTEGYGYTF. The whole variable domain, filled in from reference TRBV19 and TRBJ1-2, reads DGGITQSPKYLFRKEGQNVTLSCEQNLNHDAMYWYRQDPGQGLRLIYYSQIVNDFQKGDIAEGYSVSREKKESFPLTVTSAQKNPTAFYLCASSTTEGYGYTFGSGTRLTVV.

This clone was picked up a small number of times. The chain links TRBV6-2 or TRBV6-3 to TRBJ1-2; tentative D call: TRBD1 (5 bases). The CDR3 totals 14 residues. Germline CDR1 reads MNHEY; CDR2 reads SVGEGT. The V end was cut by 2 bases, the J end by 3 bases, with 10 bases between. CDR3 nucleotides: TGTGCCAGCAGTTACGACCGCAGGGACTATGGCTACACCTTC. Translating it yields CASSYDRRDYGYTF.

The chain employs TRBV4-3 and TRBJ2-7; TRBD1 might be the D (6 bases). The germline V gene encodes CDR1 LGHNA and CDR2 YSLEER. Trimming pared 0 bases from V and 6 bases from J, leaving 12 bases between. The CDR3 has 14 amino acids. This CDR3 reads CASSQDTGSSEQYF. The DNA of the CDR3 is TGCGCCAGCAGCCAAGATACAGGGAGTTCCGAGCAGTACTTC.

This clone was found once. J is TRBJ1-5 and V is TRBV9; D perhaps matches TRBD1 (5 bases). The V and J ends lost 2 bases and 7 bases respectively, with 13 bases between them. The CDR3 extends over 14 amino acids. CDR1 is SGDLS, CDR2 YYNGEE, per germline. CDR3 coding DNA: TGTGCCAGCAGCGTCGGGGGGGTCGGCCAGCCCCAGCATTTT. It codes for CASSVGGVGQPQHF.

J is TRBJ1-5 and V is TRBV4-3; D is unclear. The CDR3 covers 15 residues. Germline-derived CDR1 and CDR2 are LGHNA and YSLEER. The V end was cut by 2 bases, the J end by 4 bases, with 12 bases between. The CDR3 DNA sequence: TGCGCCAGCAGCCAAAACCCCCGCGGGAATCAGCCCCAGCATTTT. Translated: CASSQNPRGNQPQHF.

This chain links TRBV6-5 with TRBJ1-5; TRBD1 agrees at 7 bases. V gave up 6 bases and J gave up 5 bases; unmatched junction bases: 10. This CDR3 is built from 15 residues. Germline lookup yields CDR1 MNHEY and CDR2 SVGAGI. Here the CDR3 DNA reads TGTGCCAGCAGCCCGACAGGGTTTGGTTATCAGCCCCAGCATTTT. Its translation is CASSPTGFGYQPQHF.

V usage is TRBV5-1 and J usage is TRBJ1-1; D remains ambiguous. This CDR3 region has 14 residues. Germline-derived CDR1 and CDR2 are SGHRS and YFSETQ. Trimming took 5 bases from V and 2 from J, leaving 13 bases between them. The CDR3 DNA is TGCGCCAGCAGACTGCTGGGAGGTAACACTGAAGCTTTCTTT. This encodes CASRLLGGNTEAFF. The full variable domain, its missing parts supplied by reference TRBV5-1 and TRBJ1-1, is KAGVTQTPRYLIKTRGQQVTLSCSPISGHRSVSWYQQTPGQGLQFLFEYFSETQRNKGNFPGRFSGRQFSNSRSEMNVSTLELGDSALYLCASRLLGGNTEAFFGQGTRLTVV.